The clone carrying this T cell receptor (beta chain) was detected only a few times. Its cognate antigen is unknown. V shed 0 bases and J 9 bases; nucleotides not matched to a gene: 3. The CDR3 has 13 residues. Germline CDR1 reads SGDLS; CDR2 reads YYNGEE. PCR primers comprised 60 Vbeta and 13 Jbeta primers. Profiling relied on immunoSEQ multiplex PCR, and the TCRdb table lists in-frame clones only, not all of them. Of about 170,000 clones in the sample, about 85% were seen once. This sample was taken from a study of cytomegalovirus exposure and HLA in healthy donors. The study's findings and limits: Cytomegalovirus-associated TCR beta chains were listed, numbering some 150. Reports showed the classifier diagnosing cytomegalovirus status with high specificity and sensitivity.

The source is a man aged 30 to 45 in good health and CMV-seropositive. The genes are TRBV9 and TRBJ2-4; 7 bases fit TRBD2. The sequencing input was PBMCs. CDR3 residues: CASSVVREGIQYF. In DNA, the CDR3 is TGTGCCAGCAGCGTAGTGAGGGAGGGCATTCAGTACTTC.